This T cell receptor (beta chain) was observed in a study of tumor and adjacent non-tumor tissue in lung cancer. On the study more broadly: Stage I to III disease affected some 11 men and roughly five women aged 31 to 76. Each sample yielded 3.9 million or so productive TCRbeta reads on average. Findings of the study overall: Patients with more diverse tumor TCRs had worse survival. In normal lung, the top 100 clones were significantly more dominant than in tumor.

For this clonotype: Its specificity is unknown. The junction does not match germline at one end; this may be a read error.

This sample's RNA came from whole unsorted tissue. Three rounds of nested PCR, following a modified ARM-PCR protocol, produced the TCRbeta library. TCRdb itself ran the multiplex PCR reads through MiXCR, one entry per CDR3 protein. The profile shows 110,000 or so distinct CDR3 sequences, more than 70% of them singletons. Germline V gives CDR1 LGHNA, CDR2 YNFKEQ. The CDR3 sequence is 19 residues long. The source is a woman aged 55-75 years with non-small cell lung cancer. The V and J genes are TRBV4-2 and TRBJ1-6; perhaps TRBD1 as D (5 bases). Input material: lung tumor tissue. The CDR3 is CTRSLAGQQRSSYNSPLHF. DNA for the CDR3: TGTACCAGGAGCCTCGCGGGGCAGCAAAGGAGCTCCTATAATTCACCCCTCCACTTT.